A single T cell receptor (beta chain) is shown here with its context. This entry comes from a study of glioma-infiltrating T cells after dendritic cell vaccination. Clones were read by immunoSEQ multiplex PCR, and TCRdb kept only the in-frame ones, dropping some. This sample yields approximately 91,000 clones, of which 75% to 85% are seen a single time; approximately 2% belongs to the top ten. The V gene lost 2 bases and the J gene lost 4 bases, with 9 bases spanning the gap. Germline V gives CDR1 MNHNY, CDR2 SVGAGI (reference sequence). The CDR3 runs to 14 residues. Time point noted: after dendritic cell vaccination, including at tumor progression/relapse. PBMC were collected before vaccination, two weeks after the third vaccination, and at progression.

This clonotype was obtained from a human donor with glioblastoma. The chain uses TRBV6-6 and TRBJ1-3; TRBD1 is a possible D gene (5 bases). The sequencing here drew on blood, taken after dendritic cell vaccination. CDR3 sequence: CASSYQGTGNTIYF. CDR3 bases: TGTGCCAGCAGTTACCAGGGAACGGGAAACACCATATATTTT.